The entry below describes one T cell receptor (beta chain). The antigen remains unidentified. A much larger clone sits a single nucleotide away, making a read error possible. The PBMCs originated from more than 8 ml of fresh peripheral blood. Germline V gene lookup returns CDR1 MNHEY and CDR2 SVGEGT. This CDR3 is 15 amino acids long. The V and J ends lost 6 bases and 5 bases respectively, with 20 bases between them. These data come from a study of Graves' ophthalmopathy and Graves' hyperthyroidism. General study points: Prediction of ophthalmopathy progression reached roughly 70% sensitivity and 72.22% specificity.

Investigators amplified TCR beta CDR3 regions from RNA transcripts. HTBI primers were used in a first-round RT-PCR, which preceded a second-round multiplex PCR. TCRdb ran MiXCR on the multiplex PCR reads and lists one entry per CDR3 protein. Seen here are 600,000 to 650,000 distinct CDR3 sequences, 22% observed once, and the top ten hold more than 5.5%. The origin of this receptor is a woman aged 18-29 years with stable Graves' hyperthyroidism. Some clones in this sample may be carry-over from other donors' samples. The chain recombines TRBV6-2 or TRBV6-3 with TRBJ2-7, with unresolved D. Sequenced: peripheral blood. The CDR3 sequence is CASRLPRRSLHEQYF. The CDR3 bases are TGTGCCAGCAGATTACCACGCAGGTCTCTTCACGAGCAGTACTTC.